A single TCR beta chain is shown here with its context. This sample was taken from a study of shared clonotypes between healthy human individuals. Study information: The study drew on a couple of women and a few men aged 18 to 49 as donors.

Genomic DNA from each subset was divided evenly over several immunoSEQ plates. The data were produced by immunoSEQ multiplex PCR, yet TCRdb's version contains in-frame clones alone and is incomplete. The sample comprises about 2.3 million clones, just over 90% of which are singletons, and about 0.41% rests with the top ten. V dropped 0 bases and J dropped 12; count of bases not matched to a gene: 8. The CDR3 sequence is 14 residues long. Germline V CDR1 and CDR2: SGHRS, YFSETQ. Donors were Caucasian adults residing in Nashville, Tennessee, USA. The study separated CD4+ cells into CD45RA+ naive and CD45RA-negative memory subsets.

The receptor comes from a man younger than 30 in good health. Some clones in this sample may be carry-over from other donors' samples. The chain combines TRBV5-1 with TRBJ1-4, with 7 positions matching TRBD1. The sample consisted of naive CD4+ T cells from PBMCs. Subset meaning: CD45RA+ positively selected. The CDR3 reads CASSLGQGHRELFF. In DNA form, the CDR3 reads TGCGCCAGCAGCTTGGGACAGGGCCATAGGGAACTGTTTTTT.